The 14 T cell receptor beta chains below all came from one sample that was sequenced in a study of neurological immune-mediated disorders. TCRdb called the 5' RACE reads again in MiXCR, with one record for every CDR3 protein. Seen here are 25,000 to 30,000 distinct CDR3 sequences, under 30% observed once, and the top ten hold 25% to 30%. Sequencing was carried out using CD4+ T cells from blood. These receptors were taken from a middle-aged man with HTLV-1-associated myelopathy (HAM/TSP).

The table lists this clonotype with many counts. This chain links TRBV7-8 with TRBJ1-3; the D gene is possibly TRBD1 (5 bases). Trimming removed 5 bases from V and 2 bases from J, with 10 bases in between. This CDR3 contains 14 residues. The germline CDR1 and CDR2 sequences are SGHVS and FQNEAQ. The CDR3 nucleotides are TGTGCCAGCAGCCCCACGGGGCCTGGAAACACCATATATTTT. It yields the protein CASSPTGPGNTIYF.

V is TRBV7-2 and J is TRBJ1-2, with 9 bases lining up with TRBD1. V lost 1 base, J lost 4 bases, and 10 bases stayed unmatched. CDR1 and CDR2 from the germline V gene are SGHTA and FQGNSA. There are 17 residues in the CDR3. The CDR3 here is CASSLDYTGTGLYGYTF. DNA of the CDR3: TGTGCCAGCAGCTTAGACTATACCGGGACAGGGCTCTATGGCTACACCTTC. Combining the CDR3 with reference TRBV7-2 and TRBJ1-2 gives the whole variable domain GAGVSQSPSNKVTEKGKDVELRCDPISGHTALYWYRQSLGQGLEFLIYFQGNSAPDKSGLPSDRFSAERTGGSVSTLTIQRTQQEDSAVYLCASSLDYTGTGLYGYTFGSGTRLTVV.

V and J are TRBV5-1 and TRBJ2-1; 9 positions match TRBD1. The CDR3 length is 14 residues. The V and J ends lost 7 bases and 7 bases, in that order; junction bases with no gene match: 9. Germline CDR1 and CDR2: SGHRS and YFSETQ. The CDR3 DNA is TGCGCCAGCGGCTCAACAGGGGGCATAAATGAGCAGTTCTTC. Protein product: CASGSTGGINEQFF.

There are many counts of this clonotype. The CDR3 sequence: CASSPSISGTSGVYEQYF. The DNA for the CDR3 is TGTGCCAGCTCACCGAGCATAAGCGGGACTAGCGGGGTTTACGAGCAGTACTTC. The chain carries TRBV18 and TRBJ2-7; 13 bases map to TRBD2. With V trimmed by 3 bases and J by 4 bases, 12 bases remained unmatched. This CDR3 has 18 amino acids. CDR1 KGHSH and CDR2 LQKENI come from the germline V gene.

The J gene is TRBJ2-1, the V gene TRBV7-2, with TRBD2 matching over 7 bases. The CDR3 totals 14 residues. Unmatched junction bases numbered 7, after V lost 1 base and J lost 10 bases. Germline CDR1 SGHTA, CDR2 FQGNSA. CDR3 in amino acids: CASSLDAGRGEQFF. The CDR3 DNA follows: TGTGCCAGCAGCTTAGACGCAGGGCGGGGGGAGCAGTTCTTC.

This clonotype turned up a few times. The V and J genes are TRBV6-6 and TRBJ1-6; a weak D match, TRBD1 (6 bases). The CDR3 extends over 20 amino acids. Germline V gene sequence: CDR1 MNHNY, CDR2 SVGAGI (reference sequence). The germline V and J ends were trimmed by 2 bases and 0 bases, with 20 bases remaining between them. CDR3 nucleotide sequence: TGTGCCAGCAGTTACCGTACAGGGCAGAGGAGTGGCTCCTATAATTCACCCCTCCACTTT. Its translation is CASSYRTGQRSGSYNSPLHF.

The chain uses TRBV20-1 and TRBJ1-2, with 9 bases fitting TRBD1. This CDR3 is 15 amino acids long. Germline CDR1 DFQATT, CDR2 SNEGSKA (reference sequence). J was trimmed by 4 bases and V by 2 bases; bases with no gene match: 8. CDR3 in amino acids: CSARYTQGAIYGYTF. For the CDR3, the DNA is TGCAGTGCTAGATATACACAGGGGGCCATCTATGGCTACACCTTC.

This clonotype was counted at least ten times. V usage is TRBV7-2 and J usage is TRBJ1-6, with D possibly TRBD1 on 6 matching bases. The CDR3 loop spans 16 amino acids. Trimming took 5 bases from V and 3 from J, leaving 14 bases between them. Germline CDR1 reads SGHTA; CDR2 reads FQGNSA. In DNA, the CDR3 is TGTGCCAGCAGCGCCCGACAGGCCCACTATAATTCACCCCTCCACTTT. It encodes CASSARQAHYNSPLHF.

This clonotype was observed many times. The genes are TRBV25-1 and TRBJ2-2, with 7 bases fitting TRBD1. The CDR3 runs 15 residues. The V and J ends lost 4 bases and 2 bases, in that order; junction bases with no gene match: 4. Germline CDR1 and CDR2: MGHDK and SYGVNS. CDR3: CASSARQGNTGELFF. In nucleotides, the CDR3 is TGTGCCAGCAGTGCCCGACAGGGTAACACCGGGGAGCTGTTTTTT.

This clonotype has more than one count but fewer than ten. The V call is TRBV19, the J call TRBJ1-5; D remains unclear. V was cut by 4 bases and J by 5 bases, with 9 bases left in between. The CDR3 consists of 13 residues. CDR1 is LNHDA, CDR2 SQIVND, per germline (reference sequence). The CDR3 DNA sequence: TGTGCCAGTAGTACTCAAAGGGATCAGCCCCAGCATTTT. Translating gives CASSTQRDQPQHF.

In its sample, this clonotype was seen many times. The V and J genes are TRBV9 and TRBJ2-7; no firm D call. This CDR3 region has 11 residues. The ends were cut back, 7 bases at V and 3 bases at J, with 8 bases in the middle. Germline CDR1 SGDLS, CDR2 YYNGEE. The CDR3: CASGRDYEQYF. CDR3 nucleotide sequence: TGTGCCAGCGGCAGAGACTACGAGCAGTACTTC.

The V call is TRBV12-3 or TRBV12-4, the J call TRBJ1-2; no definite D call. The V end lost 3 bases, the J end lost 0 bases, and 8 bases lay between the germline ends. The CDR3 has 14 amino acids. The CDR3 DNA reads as TGTGCCAGCAGTTTCCAGGTTTCTAACTATGGCTACACCTTC. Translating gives CASSFQVSNYGYTF.

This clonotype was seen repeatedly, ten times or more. The CDR3 DNA reads TGTGCCAGCAGCTTAAACAGGGGGGAAGCTTTCTTT. Translation gives CASSLNRGEAFF. The V and J genes are TRBV7-9 and TRBJ1-1, with 8 bases that match TRBD1. The CDR3 totals 12 residues. V was clipped by 2 bases and J by 8 bases; unmatched bases: 1. CDR1 is SEHNR, CDR2 FQNEAQ, per germline (reference sequence).

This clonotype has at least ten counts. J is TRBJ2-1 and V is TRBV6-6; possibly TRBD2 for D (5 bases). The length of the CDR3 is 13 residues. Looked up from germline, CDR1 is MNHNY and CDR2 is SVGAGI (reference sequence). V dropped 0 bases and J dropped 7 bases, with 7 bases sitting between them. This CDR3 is CASSYSRGNEQFF. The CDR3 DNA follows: TGTGCCAGCAGTTACTCGAGAGGGAATGAGCAGTTCTTC.